Listed below are T cell receptor beta chains from one sample, sequenced in a study of cytomegalovirus exposure and HLA in healthy donors. The assay was immunoSEQ multiplex PCR, and TCRdb's table has in-frame clones only and misses some. The sample lists roughly 300,000 clones, just over 85% occurring once. Sequencing used PBMCs. All receptors derive from a middle-aged man in good health and CMV-seropositive. CDR3s include the opening cysteine and the closing phenylalanine or tryptophan. D genes are given only for firm matches. Rows may omit the clone size; those that give it use once, few, many or a size class.

TRBJ2-3	.	TRBV28	.	CASSLIATSTDTQYF	TGTGCCAGCAGTTTAATAGCCACGAGCACAGATACGCAGTATTTT
TRBJ2-3	.	TRBV7-2	.	CASSDSRTGTDTQYF	TGTGCCAGCTCTGATAGCCGGACGGGGACAGATACGCAGTATTTT
TRBJ2-1	.	TRBV16	.	CASSFYREPNEQFF	TGTGCCAGCAGCTTCTACAGGGAGCCGAATGAGCAGTTCTTC
TRBJ1-5	few	TRBV4-1	.	CASSQGTGPRVNQPQHF	TGCGCCAGCAGCCAAGGAACAGGTCCCCGGGTGAATCAGCCCCAGCATTTT
TRBJ2-1	.	TRBV18	.	CASSPPGQYSYNEQFF	TGTGCCAGCTCACCACCAGGACAGTACTCCTACAATGAGCAGTTCTTC
TRBJ1-5	.	TRBV6-1	.	CASSPIVGNQPQHF	TGTGCCAGCAGTCCTATAGTGGGCAATCAGCCCCAGCATTTT
TRBJ2-1	.	TRBV19	TRBD1	CASSMSGQGSGEQFF	TGTGCCAGTAGTATGTCGGGACAGGGGTCAGGCGAGCAGTTCTTC
TRBJ2-3	.	TRBV27	.	CASSLLAPASTDTQYF	TGTGCCAGCAGTTTATTGGCCCCCGCTAGCACAGATACGCAGTATTTT
TRBJ1-5	.	TRBV21-1	.	CASSRSLGFSNQPQHF	TGTGCCAGCAGCCGGTCGCTCGGGTTTAGCAATCAGCCCCAGCATTTT
TRBJ1-5	few	TRBV6-6	.	CASSPREGLSNQPQHF	TGTGCCAGCAGTCCACGGGAAGGCCTTAGCAATCAGCCCCAGCATTTT
TRBJ2-3	.	TRBV5-5	TRBD2	CASSYGPRGTRADTQYF	TGTGCCAGCAGTTATGGACCTCGCGGGACTAGGGCAGATACGCAGTATTTT
TRBJ2-7	.	TRBV29-1	TRBD1	CSTTGGATGEGSYEQYF	TGCAGCACCACTGGGGGAGCGACAGGGGAAGGGTCCTACGAGCAGTACTTC
TRBJ2-7	.	TRBV27	.	CASSLFNSANEQYF	TGTGCCAGCAGTTTATTCAACAGTGCCAACGAGCAGTACTTC
TRBJ2-1	.	TRBV28	TRBD2	CASSLRPGRGLGINNEQFF	TGTGCCAGCAGCCTAAGGCCAGGCCGGGGACTAGGAATAAACAATGAGCAGTTCTTC
TRBJ2-7	.	TRBV7-9	.	CASSLRGRGTFDYEQYF	TGTGCCAGCAGCTTACGGGGCAGAGGGACATTTGATTACGAGCAGTACTTC
TRBJ2-7	few	TRBV10-3	TRBD1	CAIGTGNFYEQYF	TGTGCCATCGGGACAGGGAATTTCTACGAGCAGTACTTC
TRBJ1-4	.	TRBV19	.	CASSVSPPRVRTNEKLFF	TGTGCCAGTAGTGTTTCACCCCCCAGGGTTAGGACTAATGAAAAACTGTTTTTT
TRBJ2-1	.	TRBV10-3	TRBD1	CAISGGQGSSYNEQFF	TGTGCCATCAGTGGGGGACAGGGAAGCTCCTACAATGAGCAGTTCTTC
TRBJ1-5	.	TRBV7-9	.	CASSLAGGSNQPQHF	TGTGCCAGCAGCTTAGCCGGCGGTAGCAATCAGCCCCAGCATTTT
TRBJ2-3	.	TRBV6-5	.	CASRPGGGGTDTQYF	TGTGCCAGCAGACCCGGGGGTGGGGGCACAGATACGCAGTATTTT
TRBJ2-1	.	TRBV4-1	TRBD2	CASSQVAGGPYNEQFF	TGCGCCAGCAGCCAAGTCGCGGGAGGGCCATACAATGAGCAGTTCTTC
TRBJ2-7	.	TRBV4-2	TRBD2	CASSQDPAGPYEQYF	TGTGCCAGCAGCCAAGATCCAGCGGGGCCCTACGAGCAGTACTTC
TRBJ2-7	.	TRBV25-1	TRBD2	CASSESLAETEQYF	TGTGCCAGCAGTGAATCTCTAGCGGAGACCGAGCAGTACTTC
TRBJ2-3	.	TRBV4-3	TRBD2	CASSQVAGAMTATDTQYF	TGCGCCAGCAGCCAAGTAGCGGGAGCGATGACTGCCACAGATACGCAGTATTTT
TRBJ2-1	.	TRBV4-3	.	CASSQDHYGYNEQFF	TGCGCCAGCAGCCAAGATCACTACGGCTACAATGAGCAGTTCTTC
TRBJ2-7	.	TRBV7-6	TRBD2	CASSFLAGNTYEQYF	TGTGCCAGCAGCTTTTTAGCGGGGAACACCTACGAGCAGTACTTC
TRBJ1-1	.	TRBV28	TRBD1	CASSILTGTGVTEAFF	TGTGCCAGCAGTATCCTAACCGGGACAGGAGTAACTGAAGCTTTCTTT
TRBJ2-1	.	TRBV2	TRBD1	CASSEGTGVSDEQFF	TGTGCCAGCAGTGAAGGGACAGGGGTATCGGATGAGCAGTTCTTC
TRBJ2-5	.	TRBV30	.	CAWRDSGETQYF	TGTGCCTGGAGGGACAGCGGTGAGACCCAGTACTTC
TRBJ2-3	.	TRBV6-1	TRBD1	CASRSQGGTDTQYF	TGTGCCAGCAGGTCACAGGGGGGCACAGATACGCAGTATTTT
TRBJ1-2	.	TRBV29-1	.	CSVEQADLIYGYTF	TGCAGCGTTGAACAGGCCGATCTAATTTATGGCTACACCTTC
TRBJ1-2	.	TRBV18	.	CASSPARGGGGYTF	TGTGCCAGCTCACCGGCGAGGGGGGGAGGTGGCTACACCTTC
TRBJ1-1	.	TRBV28	TRBD1	CASGQGWGNTEAFF	TGTGCCAGCGGACAGGGGTGGGGGAACACTGAAGCTTTCTTT
TRBJ1-1	.	TRBV28	.	CASRISQGPTEAFF	TGTGCCAGCAGGATTTCTCAGGGGCCCACTGAAGCTTTCTTT
TRBJ1-3	.	TRBV10-3	.	CAITRLVTGNTIYF	TGTGCCATCACCCGACTTGTTACTGGAAACACCATATATTTT
TRBJ1-4	.	TRBV5-1	.	CASSAQGRDEKLFF	TGCGCCAGCAGCGCACAGGGCCGGGATGAAAAACTGTTTTTT
TRBJ2-7	.	TRBV6-6	TRBD2	CASSSGTSGSICEQYF	TGTGCCAGCAGTTCCGGGACTAGCGGGAGTATCTGCGAGCAGTACTTC
TRBJ2-2	once	TRBV7-9	.	CASSWTVTGELFF	TGTGCCAGCAGCTGGACTGTCACCGGGGAGCTGTTTTTT
TRBJ2-5	.	TRBV5-1	TRBD1	CASSIGLGQGAGQETQYF	TGCGCCAGCAGCATCGGACTAGGACAGGGGGCTGGCCAAGAGACCCAGTACTTC
TRBJ2-7	once	TRBV5-1	.	CASSTGNPSGEQYF	TGCGCCAGCAGCACCGGGAATCCTTCGGGCGAGCAGTACTTC
TRBJ1-2	.	TRBV7-3	TRBD1	CASSPGQGIYGYTF	TGTGCCAGCAGCCCGGGACAGGGGATCTATGGCTACACCTTC
TRBJ1-4	.	TRBV19	TRBD1	CASSLGGTGTNEKLFF	TGTGCCAGTAGTCTAGGCGGGACAGGAACCAATGAAAAACTGTTTTTT
TRBJ2-1	.	TRBV7-8	.	CASSSSHLGTLYNEQFF	TGTGCCAGCAGCTCCAGCCACTTGGGGACATTGTACAATGAGCAGTTCTTC
TRBJ1-4	.	TRBV15	.	CATSRVGGLNEKLFF	TGTGCCACCAGCAGAGTGGGGGGGCTTAATGAAAAACTGTTTTTT